Sequencing of this TCR beta chain was carried out in a study of vaccination effects on CD4 cells after COVID-19. About this clone: Its cognate antigen is unknown.

The study's findings and limits: Clonal contraction was marked in infection- and vaccine-induced clones late after vaccination.

Isolation of CD4+ T cells took place after around 10 days of culture. Two-dose BNT162b2 or mRNA-1273 vaccination was given to participants. No vaccinee had earlier SARS-CoV-2 infection, and nucleocapsid antibodies were negative. It was on days 3 and 7 that half the medium was replaced with IL-2 medium. With 0 bases removed from V and 5 bases from J, the gap between germline ends came to 11 bases. Germline V gene data show CDR1 as SGHRS and CDR2 as YFSETQ. There are 14 residues in the CDR3. Produced via immunoSEQ multiplex PCR; TCRdb's table is partial and in-frame only. The sample comprises about 73,000 clones, roughly 73% of which are singletons, and approximately 2.2% rests with the top ten.

This sequence originates from a human donor who received a COVID-19 vaccine. Specimen: CD4+ T cells from PBMCs cultured without peptide, collected after COVID-19 vaccination. The rearrangement joins TRBV5-1 to TRBJ2-5; weak D call: TRBD1 (5 bases). The CDR3 nucleotides read TGCGCCAGCAGCTTGGGGGTCTCAGGGGAGACCCAGTACTTC. Protein: CASSLGVSGETQYF.